One sample yielded the 17 T cell receptor beta chains listed below, sequenced in a study of CD8 T cells in ankylosing spondylitis. Study-level findings and limits: Seemingly distinctive of ankylosing spondylitis blood was a TCR beta motif formed by eight highly homologous variants.

TCRdb used MiXCR to reprocess the 5' RACE reads, holding one entry per CDR3 protein. The sample includes roughly 470,000 distinct CDR3 sequences, approximately 26% of them seen just once. These receptors' antigens are unknown. Sequencing used blood, either unsorted or a sorted T cell fraction (not recorded which). All receptors derive from a male donor with ankylosing spondylitis.

The chain is built from TRBV11-2 and TRBJ2-2; D is perhaps TRBD1 (7 bases). V was trimmed by 5 bases and J by 2 bases, leaving 21 bases between them. Germline lookup yields CDR1 SGHAT and CDR2 FQNNGV. The length of the CDR3 is 18 residues. CDR3 loop: CASSPRGGAGGNTGELFF. The CDR3 coding sequence is TGTGCCAGCAGCCCGAGAGGCGGGGCAGGGGGAAACACCGGGGAGCTGTTTTTT.

This clonotype was observed a handful of times. V and J are TRBV20-1 and TRBJ2-3; the D gene is possibly TRBD2 (5 bases). The V end lost 3 bases, the J end lost 3 bases, and 13 bases lay between the germline ends. The CDR3 is 14 residues long. Per the germline V gene, CDR1 is DFQATT and CDR2 is SNEGSKA (reference sequence). The CDR3: CSASGIGLTDTQYF. Here the CDR3 DNA reads TGCAGTGCTAGCGGGATAGGGCTTACAGATACGCAGTATTTT.

The rearrangement joins TRBV2 to TRBJ2-7; D unclear. Trimming took off 1 base at V and 2 bases at J, with 9 bases between the two ends. Germline V gene lookup returns CDR1 SNHLY and CDR2 FYNNEI. CDR3 length: 14 amino acids. In DNA form, the CDR3 reads TGTGCCAGCAGTGAAGAAAGTTTCGCCTACGAGCAGTACGTC. It is translated as CASSEESFAYEQYV.

This clonotype was detected only a few times. The gene calls are TRBV5-1 and TRBJ2-3; unclear D gene. Germline V gene data show CDR1 as SGHRS and CDR2 as YFSETQ. V was clipped by 0 bases and J by 0 bases, with 8 bases between them. The CDR3 has 15 residues. CDR3 sequence (DNA): TGCGCCAGCAGCTTGGACTCAAGGAGCACAGATACGCAGTATTTT. It codes for CASSLDSRSTDTQYF.

This chain links TRBV20-1 with TRBJ2-1; D is possibly TRBD2 (5 bases). V dropped 6 bases and J dropped 1 base, with 10 bases sitting between them. There are 13 residues in the CDR3. CDR1 DFQATT and CDR2 SNEGSKA come from the germline V gene (reference sequence). CDR3 DNA: TGCAGTGCGAGGACTCTTTCCTACAATGAGCAGTTCTTC. Protein sequence: CSARTLSYNEQFF.

The chain couples TRBV25-1 to TRBJ2-1; unclear D gene. The length of the CDR3 is 16 residues. With 6 bases removed from V and 0 bases from J, the gap between germline ends came to 15 bases. Germline V gene sequence: CDR1 MGHDK, CDR2 SYGVNS. The CDR3 loop is CASSSDGASSYNEQFF. In DNA form, the CDR3 reads TGTGCCAGCAGCTCGGACGGAGCCAGCTCCTACAATGAGCAGTTCTTC.

V gene TRBV11-2 combines with J gene TRBJ2-7; 9 bases are shared with TRBD1. CDR3 length equals 15 residues. V gave up 3 bases and J gave up 0 bases; unmatched junction bases: 3. Germline CDR1 is SGHAT and CDR2 is FQNNGV. CDR3 in amino acids: CASSFGTGFSYEQYF. DNA for the CDR3: TGTGCCAGCAGCTTTGGGACAGGGTTCTCCTACGAGCAGTACTTC. The whole variable domain, filled in from reference TRBV11-2 and TRBJ2-7, reads EAGVAQSPRYKIIEKRQSVAFWCNPISGHATLYWYQQILGQGPKLLIQFQNNGVVDDSQLPKDRFSAERLKGVDSTLKIQPAKLEDSAVYLCASSFGTGFSYEQYFGPGTRLTVT.

This clonotype was counted only a few times. The V and J genes are TRBV19 and TRBJ2-1, with 10 bases aligning to TRBD2. The CDR3 covers 14 residues. Germline lookup yields CDR1 LNHDA and CDR2 SQIVND (reference sequence). The junction had 7 bases not matched to a gene; V was cut back by 7 bases and J by 7 bases. This CDR3 reads CASTPGLAENEQFF. The CDR3 DNA sequence: TGTGCCAGTACCCCCGGACTAGCGGAGAATGAGCAGTTCTTC.

In the case of this clonotype: The CDR3 ends on some other residue instead of the conserved phenylalanine or tryptophan, so this is likely a read error. The limits of the CDR3 on the DNA are not certain, so only TCRdb's listed CDR3 is given. This chain joins TRBV9 and TRBJ1-1. CDR1 and CDR2 from the germline V gene are SGDLS and YYNGEE. The CDR3 totals 9 residues, both ends included. The CDR3 region is CASSALPPI.

The J gene is TRBJ1-2, the V gene TRBV20-1; D gene unclear. V lost 3 bases to trimming and J lost 5 bases, with 16 bases between them. The length of the CDR3 is 14 residues. Germline V gene data show CDR1 as DFQATT and CDR2 as SNEGSKA (reference sequence). CDR3 in DNA: TGCAGTGCTAGCGGGTTGAATACTCGATATGGCTACACCTTC. Translated: CSASGLNTRYGYTF.

V usage is TRBV2 and J usage is TRBJ2-2, with TRBD1 matching over 9 bases. The CDR3 sequence is 15 residues long. V shed 6 bases, J shed 3 bases, and the junction held 5 bases outside the gene matches. Germline V CDR1 and CDR2: SNHLY, FYNNEI. The CDR3: CASRTGGSYTGELFF. The CDR3 DNA follows: TGTGCCAGCAGAACAGGGGGCTCGTACACCGGGGAGCTGTTTTTT.

The chain combines TRBV14 with TRBJ2-7; the match to TRBD2 covers 14 bases. V was clipped by 10 bases and J by 7 bases; unmatched bases: 6. The CDR3 is 13 amino acids. Germline V lookup: CDR1 SGHDN, CDR2 FVKESK. The CDR3 region has the DNA TGTGCCACGTCGACTAGCGGGAGGGTTGAGCAGTACTTC. Protein sequence: CATSTSGRVEQYF.

This rearrangement joins TRBV11-1 to TRBJ1-2, with a possible D match to TRBD1 (6 bases). The V and J ends lost 6 bases and 2 bases respectively, with 25 bases between them. The CDR3 has 18 amino acids. Germline assignment: CDR1 SGHAT and CDR2 FQDESV (reference sequence). This chain's CDR3 is CASRDLLPGHQRNYGYTF. DNA of the CDR3: TGTGCCAGCAGAGACCTCCTGCCGGGACACCAACGGAACTATGGCTACACCTTC.

The sample holds a few counts of this clonotype. The genes are TRBV10-3 and TRBJ1-4; 8 bases match TRBD1. Germline V gene sequence: CDR1 ENHRY, CDR2 SYGVKD. J lost 4 bases, V lost 10 bases, and 5 bases had no gene match. The CDR3 totals 13 residues. CDR3: CATTDRGNEKLFF. In nucleotides, the CDR3 is TGTGCCACCACAGACAGGGGTAATGAAAAACTGTTTTTT.

J is TRBJ2-5 and V is TRBV6-1, with 11 nucleotides matching TRBD2. The CDR3 length is 16 residues. CDR1 is MNHNS and CDR2 is SASEGT in the germline V gene. Losses at the gene ends were 8 bases for V and 2 bases for J; bases not matched to a gene: 10. The CDR3 here is CASSPPGTSGQETQYF. Here the CDR3 DNA reads TGTGCCAGCTCCCCACCCGGGACTAGCGGTCAAGAGACCCAGTACTTC.

The genes are TRBV5-1 and TRBJ2-1, with a weak D call TRBD2 (6 bases). The CDR3 is 14 residues long. Germline assignment: CDR1 SGHRS and CDR2 YFSETQ. Trimming took 7 bases from V and 3 from J, leaving 14 bases between them. The CDR3 nucleotides read TGCGCCAGCTTTCGGGAGAGCGGCTACAATGAGCAGTTCTTC. Its translation: CASFRESGYNEQFF.

The chain recombines TRBV29-1 with TRBJ2-1; D is possibly TRBD2 (6 bases). CDR1 and CDR2 from the germline V gene are SQVTM and ANQGSEA. This CDR3 spans 12 amino acids. Trimming pared 6 bases from V and 10 bases from J, leaving 16 bases between. For the CDR3, the DNA is TGCAGCGTGCCGGGACTTCTTCGAGAGCAGTTCTTC. It translates to CSVPGLLREQFF.